This TCR beta chain was sequenced in a study of CD8+ T cells in alopecia areata. This clone was found once. Sequencing relied on a cDNA template that was reverse transcribed from extracted RNA. Only in-frame clones appear in the TCRdb table, and some are missing; sequencing was by immunoSEQ multiplex PCR. The profile shows fewer than 90,000 clones, 51% of them singletons. The source material was NKG2D-high CD8+ T cells sorted from blood. This clonotype originated in a human donor with alopecia areata.

Here the CDR3 reads CASSLATGRVDEQFF. The CDR3 nucleotides are TGTGCCAGCAGCTTGGCTACTGGACGGGTCGATGAGCAGTTCTTC. The J gene is TRBJ2-1, the V gene TRBV5-6; D not certain. CDR3 length: 15 residues. With 0 bases removed from V and 8 bases from J, the gap between germline ends came to 15 bases. CDR1 and CDR2 (germline): SGHDT, YYEEEE.